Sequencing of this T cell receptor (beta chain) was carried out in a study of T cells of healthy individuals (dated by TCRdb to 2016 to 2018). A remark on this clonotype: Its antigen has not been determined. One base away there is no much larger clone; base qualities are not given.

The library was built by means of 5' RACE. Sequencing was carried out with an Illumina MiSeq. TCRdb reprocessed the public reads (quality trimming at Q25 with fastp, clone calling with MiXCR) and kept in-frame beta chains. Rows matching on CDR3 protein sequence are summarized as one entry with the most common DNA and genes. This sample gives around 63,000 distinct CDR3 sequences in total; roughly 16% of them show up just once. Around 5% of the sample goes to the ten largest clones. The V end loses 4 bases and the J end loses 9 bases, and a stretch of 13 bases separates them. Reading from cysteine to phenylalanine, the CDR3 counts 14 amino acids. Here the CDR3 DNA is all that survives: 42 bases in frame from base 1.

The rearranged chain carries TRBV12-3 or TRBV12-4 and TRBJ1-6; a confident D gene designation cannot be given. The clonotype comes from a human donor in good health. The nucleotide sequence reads TGTGCCAGCAGTTCCCGGGCTGGGCTTTCACCCCTCCACTTT. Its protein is CASSSRAGLSPLHF.